The rows below give T cell receptor beta chains drawn from one sample of a study of T cells after yellow fever vaccination. MiXCR, run by TCRdb on the 5' RACE reads, gives a single entry per CDR3 protein. The repertoire has hundreds of thousands of distinct CDR3 sequences, roughly 13% of them found once; the top ten carry roughly an eighth. The input for sequencing was PBMCs, taken on the day of the yellow fever booster vaccination. These receptor sequences come from a man aged 25-45 years who received the YFV17D yellow fever vaccine. Both conserved end residues are part of each CDR3. The D gene is left open where the match is weak. Where a row states a size, it is once, few, many or the class of an expanded clone; other rows omit it.

18 TRBD1 NA TRBJ2-2 TRBV28 TGTGCCAGCAGTTATTCGACTTTGATGACAGGGCTGGCCGGGGAGCTGTTTTTT CASSYSTLMTGLAGELFF
13 NA NA TRBJ2-5 TRBV6-1 TGTTCTGAATCACCATACGGCCAAGAGACCCAGTACTTC CSESPYGQETQYF
13 NA many TRBJ2-3 TRBV18 TGTGCCAGCTCACCGGGCCACACAGATACGCAGTATTTT CASSPGHTDTQYF
17 TRBD1 NA TRBJ2-3 TRBV4-3 TGCGCCAGCAGCCAAGCAGGACAGGGGCATCTTCGGGATACGCAGTATTTT CASSQAGQGHLRDTQYF
15 NA NA TRBJ2-5 TRBV18 TGTGCCAGCTCACGAGGACTGCTATTACCAGAGACCCAGTACTTC CASSRGLLLPETQYF
17 TRBD2 NA TRBJ2-7 TRBV27 TGTGCCAGCAGTTTATCCTCGTCTAGCGGGAGAGACTACGAGCAGTACTTC CASSLSSSSGRDYEQYF
16 NA few TRBJ2-4 TRBV27 TGTGCCAGCAGCGGACTAGAGGGGGTGGCCAAAAACATTCAGTACTTC CASSGLEGVAKNIQYF
16 TRBD2 NA TRBJ2-3 TRBV18 TGTGCCAGCTCACCAACACTAGCGGAGACCACAGATACGCAGTATTTT CASSPTLAETTDTQYF
15 NA few TRBJ2-1 TRBV12-3/TRBV12-4 TGTGCCAGCACATTGGGGGAACTAGTCATGAATGAGCAGTTCTTC CASTLGELVMNEQFF
15 NA NA TRBJ2-5 TRBV20-1 TGCAGTGCTAGACCCCCAGGGGGGGTATTAGAGACCCAGTACTTC CSARPPGGVLETQYF
14 NA NA TRBJ1-1 TRBV29-1 TGCAGCGTTGAAGAAAAAGGGAGGGGCACTGAAGCTTTCTTT CSVEEKGRGTEAFF
15 TRBD2 NA TRBJ2-3 TRBV20-1 TGCAGTGCTAGAGTCCCTAGCGGGAGCACAGATACGCAGTATTTT CSARVPSGSTDTQYF
13 NA NA TRBJ1-4 TRBV29-1 TGCAGCGCGTGGGGCGGGGTTGAGGAAAAACTGTTTTTT CSAWGGVEEKLFF
16 TRBD2 few TRBJ2-1 TRBV15 TGTGCCACCAGCAAACAGGGACTAGCGGGATTTAGTGAGCAGTTCTTC CATSKQGLAGFSEQFF
16 TRBD2 NA TRBJ2-7 TRBV6-5 TGTGCCAGCAGTTCTGGGGGGGGACTAGCAGCCTACGAGCAGTACTTC CASSSGGGLAAYEQYF
20 TRBD2 NA TRBJ2-1 TRBV6-2/TRBV6-3 TGTGCCAGCAGTTACCCGGTGAGGACTAGCGGGAGACAACCCTTCAATGAGCAGTTCTTC CASSYPVRTSGRQPFNEQFF
12 NA few TRBJ2-7 TRBV18 TGTGCCAGCTGCAAGTCCGGGAACGAGCAGTACTTC CASCKSGNEQYF
13 TRBD1 few TRBJ2-7 TRBV18 TGTGCCAGCTCACCAGGGACAGGGGGCGCGCAGTACTTC CASSPGTGGAQYF
15 NA few TRBJ2-5 TRBV20-1 TGCAGTGCTAGAGATCCTGGGACGTACCAAGAGACCCAGTACTTC CSARDPGTYQETQYF
12 NA NA TRBJ2-7 TRBV20-1 TGCAGTGCTAGATTTGATGGGTACGAGCAGTACTTC CSARFDGYEQYF
12 NA few TRBJ2-7 TRBV20-1 TGCAGTGCTAGGCCGAGTATTCACGAGCAGTACTTC CSARPSIHEQYF
15 NA few TRBJ2-5 TRBV28 TGTGCCAGCAGGCGAAATGGAGGGCCAGGGGAGACCCAGTACTTC CASRRNGGPGETQYF
14 TRBD1 NA TRBJ2-7 TRBV20-1 TGCAGTGCTGGGGGTAGACAGGGGGCTTACCAGCAGTACTTC CSAGGRQGAYQQYF
15 NA NA TRBJ2-1 TRBV6-2/TRBV6-3 TGTGCCAGCAGTTACCGGGCGGGGGCATACAATGAGCAGTTCTTC CASSYRAGAYNEQFF
11 NA NA TRBJ2-2 TRBV30 TGTGCCTCTATGTGGCGTGGGGAGCTGTTTTTT CASMWRGELFF
15 TRBD2 NA TRBJ2-1 TRBV27 TGTGCCAGCAACCTAGCGGGAGCCGGCTACAATGAGCAGTTCTTC CASNLAGAGYNEQFF
13 NA NA TRBJ2-7 TRBV7-2 TGTGCCAGCAGCTTAGGCAGGGTAAACGAGCAGTACTTC CASSLGRVNEQYF
18 NA NA TRBJ2-1 TRBV7-6 TGTGCCAGCAGCTCGAACCCGAACCCCGGGGTTGCCTACAATGAGCAGTTCTTC CASSSNPNPGVAYNEQFF
20 NA NA TRBJ2-6 TRBV23-1 TGCGCCAGCAGTCAATTGGGACCGGGGAGTTTAGAGTCCGGGGCCAACGTCCTGACTTTC CASSQLGPGSLESGANVLTF
13 NA NA TRBJ1-6 TRBV7-2 TGTGCCAGCAGCCAACTGGGGAATTCACCCCTCCACTTT CASSQLGNSPLHF
14 NA NA TRBJ2-7 TRBV5-1 TGCGCCAGCAGCTTGGATATGGGGGCCTACGAGCAGTACTTC CASSLDMGAYEQYF